The 18 T cell receptor beta chains below all came from one sample that was sequenced in a study of early stage breast cancer tumors. The assay was immunoSEQ multiplex PCR, and TCRdb's table has in-frame clones only and misses some. The table lists fewer than 35,000 clones, 55% to 75% of them singletons. Sequences were obtained from blood. The receptors were sampled from a person aged 45 to 59 with breast cancer.

The chain recombines TRBV7-9 with TRBJ2-3; D unresolved. V was clipped by 3 bases and J by 2 bases, with 9 bases between them. This CDR3 contains 14 residues. Germline CDR1 and CDR2: SEHNR and FQNEAQ (reference sequence). CDR3 nucleotides: TGTGCCAGCAGCTTTACCGCCATCACAGATACGCAGTATTTT. Residues: CASSFTAITDTQYF.

DNA of the CDR3: TGCAGTGCTAGATGGGTGCTTGAGCAGTTCTTC. Its protein is CSARWVLEQFF. The V gene is TRBV20-1, the J gene TRBJ2-1; D is undetermined. The V gene lost 2 bases and the J gene lost 9 bases, with 8 bases spanning the gap. This CDR3 comprises 11 residues. Germline V gene sequence: CDR1 DFQATT, CDR2 SNEGSKA (reference sequence).

The rearrangement uses TRBV4-3 and TRBJ2-3; D is ambiguous. V shed 1 base and J shed 1 base, with 9 bases lying between them. The CDR3 has 15 residues. Per germline, CDR1 LGHNA and CDR2 YSLEER. DNA for the CDR3: TGCGCCAGCAGCCAAGGAACCACGGGCACAGATACGCAGTATTTT. It specifies CASSQGTTGTDTQYF.

The V and J genes are TRBV19 and TRBJ2-6, with TRBD1 identical over 7 bases. The CDR3 covers 17 residues. The V gene's germline CDR1 is LNHDA and CDR2 SQIVND (reference sequence). V gave up 4 bases and J gave up 4 bases; unmatched junction bases: 10. The CDR3 sequence: CASSRRTGSDGANVLTF. The CDR3, as DNA: TGTGCCAGTAGTAGGAGGACAGGCTCTGACGGGGCCAACGTCCTGACTTTC.

This chain joins TRBV13 and TRBJ2-3; tentatively, D is TRBD2 (6 bases). CDR1 and CDR2 (germline): PRHDT, FYEKMQ (reference sequence). The CDR3 loop spans 13 amino acids. Deletions cut 6 bases from V and 4 bases from J, with 11 bases between. In nucleotides, the CDR3 is TGTGCCAGCAGGACTAGGGAGGCAGATACGCAGTATTTT. Its protein is CASRTREADTQYF.

Judged by abundance, this clone is medium-sized (0.01 to 0.1%). Here the CDR3 DNA reads TGTGCCAGTCTTGACAGGGCCCACAATGAGCAGTTCTTC. It is translated as CASLDRAHNEQFF. V gene TRBV21-1 combines with J gene TRBJ2-1; TRBD1, the D gene given by the table, was not confirmed from the DNA. TRBV21-1 is a pseudogene locus. The CDR3 spans 13 residues.

In this sample, this clone turned up once. The rearrangement uses TRBV5-1 and TRBJ2-3; maybe TRBD2 (6 bases). Trimming removed 3 bases at V and 5 bases at J, with 19 bases between. Per the germline V gene, CDR1 is SGHRS and CDR2 is YFSETQ. The CDR3 extends over 16 amino acids. The CDR3 reads CASSSGGLAEVDTQYF. CDR3 DNA sequence: TGCGCCAGCAGCTCGGGTGGGTTAGCGGAGGTAGATACGCAGTATTTT.

The chain joins TRBV6-5 to TRBJ1-5; no definite D call. Germline V gene sequence: CDR1 MNHEY, CDR2 SVGAGI. The CDR3 spans 14 residues. The V end lost 3 bases, the J end lost 7 bases, and 13 bases lay between the germline ends. This CDR3 reads CASSYRTADQPQHF. The CDR3 bases are TGTGCCAGCAGTTATAGGACCGCCGACCAGCCCCAGCATTTT.

This chain connects TRBV7-9 to TRBJ2-7; D unresolved. V was clipped by 1 base and J by 5 bases, with 3 bases between them. Per the germline V gene, CDR1 is SEHNR and CDR2 is FQNEAQ (reference sequence). This CDR3 has 11 residues. CDR3 sequence: CASSLGNEQYF. The DNA for the CDR3 is TGTGCCAGCAGCTTAGGTAACGAGCAGTACTTC.

There are a few counts of this clone. The chain recombines TRBV6-1 with TRBJ1-4, with D possibly matching TRBD1 (5 bases). V was pared by 2 bases and J by 7 bases, with 8 bases between. This CDR3 region has 13 residues. The germline CDR1 and CDR2 sequences are MNHNS and SASEGT. CDR3 DNA sequence: TGTGCCAGCAGTGAAAACACAGGTGAAAAACTGTTTTTT. Its protein is CASSENTGEKLFF.

This clone showed up just a few times. In DNA, the CDR3 is TGTGCCAGTAGTATAACGGGGCTCACTGAAGCTTTCTTT. Protein product: CASSITGLTEAFF. The chain carries TRBV19 and TRBJ1-1, with D possibly being TRBD1 (5 bases). V shed 2 bases and J shed 4 bases, with 8 bases lying between them. The CDR3 runs to 13 residues. The germline V gene encodes CDR1 LNHDA and CDR2 SQIVND (reference sequence).

This clone has just a few counts. The chain has TRBV4-1 and TRBJ1-2, with 11 bases identical to TRBD1. V gave up 2 bases and J gave up 8 bases; unmatched junction bases: 10. Germline V CDR1 and CDR2: MGHRA, YSYEKL. This CDR3 has 16 amino acids. The CDR3 DNA reads as TGCGCCAGCAGCCAATGGACGGGGACAGGGGGTGGCGGCTACACCTTC. Translation: CASSQWTGTGGGGYTF.

The rearrangement uses TRBV7-9 and TRBJ2-7; no reliable D call. This CDR3 region has 11 residues. The germline V gene encodes CDR1 SEHNR and CDR2 FQNEAQ (reference sequence). V lost 3 bases and J 3 bases, leaving 3 bases between the germline ends. The DNA for the CDR3 is TGTGCCAGCAGCTTTCACTACGAGCAGTACTTC. Its translation: CASSFHYEQYF.

This clone has a handful of counts. The chain joins TRBV19 to TRBJ1-5; no definite D call. Between the trimmed V and J ends, which lost 10 bases and 5 bases, there was a span of 18 bases. This CDR3 has 14 residues. CDR1 is LNHDA, CDR2 SQIVND, per germline (reference sequence). The CDR3 here is CATGLGTMYQPQHF. The CDR3 DNA sequence: TGTGCCACCGGCTTGGGCACAATGTATCAGCCCCAGCATTTT.

The rearrangement joins TRBV7-2 to TRBJ2-1; D call uncertain. This CDR3 comprises 13 residues. Looked up from germline, CDR1 is SGHTA and CDR2 is FQGNSA. With 4 bases removed from V and 3 bases from J, the gap between germline ends came to 7 bases. The CDR3, as DNA: TGTGCCAGCAGCTCGTCCCGCTACAATGAGCAGTTCTTC. Its translation: CASSSSRYNEQFF.

V is TRBV5-1 and J is TRBJ2-5, with a possible D match to TRBD2 (6 bases). In germline, CDR1 is SGHRS, CDR2 YFSETQ. There are 12 residues in the CDR3. Trimming took off 5 bases at V and 4 bases at J, with 9 bases between the two ends. CDR3 in DNA: TGCGCCAGCAGGGAGGAGGGAGAGACCCAGTACTTC. This translates into CASREEGETQYF.

The chain recombines TRBV10-3 with TRBJ2-5; TRBD1 or TRBD2 may be the D gene (5 bases each). The CDR3 consists of 14 residues. The V and J ends lost 4 bases and 1 base respectively, with 10 bases between them. Germline loops: CDR1 ENHRY, CDR2 SYGVKD. CDR3 nucleotide sequence: TGTGCCATCAGTGCCGGGGCCACCCAAGAGACCCAGTACTTC. Translating it yields CAISAGATQETQYF.

The genes are TRBV11-2 and TRBJ2-3; D is undetermined. The germline gives CDR1 SGHAT, CDR2 FQNNGV. V lost 1 base and J 4 bases, leaving 6 bases between the germline ends. The CDR3 has 13 residues. The CDR3 DNA reads TGTGCCAGCAGCTTAGGACAATCAGATACGCAGTATTTT. Its translation: CASSLGQSDTQYF.